Reported below is one T cell receptor beta chain. Its antigen is as yet unknown. Trimming shortened V by 0 bases and J by 3 bases, and 12 bases separated the two germline ends. This CDR3 has 15 residues. CDR1 MGHRA and CDR2 YSYEKL come from the germline V gene. It was with unique molecular identifiers that the TCRbeta library was prepared. TCRdb used MiXCR to reprocess the PCR reads, holding one entry per CDR3 protein. The table includes approximately 150,000 distinct CDR3 sequences, roughly 9% detected once. These data are taken from a study of T-cell reconstitution after alpha-beta-depleted transplantation in children. General study findings and limits: Most T-cell counts and diversity one year after the transplant came from T cells that were newly produced. It was surviving recipient T cells and thymic progenitors that gave some patients high TCRbeta diversity at day 60. The origin of alpha-beta T cells about two months after transplant was reportedly several hundred expanded graft clones.

The gene calls are TRBV4-1 and TRBJ2-7; D is perhaps TRBD1 (5 bases). Sequencing used PBMCs, mostly from graft donor cells, obtained 180 days after TCRalphabeta/CD19-depleted stem cell transplant. This receptor was taken from a female patient aged 2-9 years who had a stem cell transplant for congenital amegakaryocytic thrombocytopenia, so the T cells may come from the graft donor. CDR3 region: CASSQDWGGGYEQYF. CDR3 DNA: TGCGCCAGCAGCCAAGATTGGGGCGGCGGCTACGAGCAGTACTTC.